A single TCR beta chain is shown here with its context. Its antigen is currently unknown. Unique molecular identifiers featured in each of the TCR beta cDNA libraries. TCRdb ran MiXCR on the PCR reads and lists one entry per CDR3 protein. The data show 650,000 to 850,000 distinct CDR3 sequences, with approximately 53% seen just once and approximately 4.2% held by the top ten. Per the germline V gene, CDR1 is SGHRS and CDR2 is YFSETQ. The CDR3 consists of 19 residues. Trimming removed 4 bases from V and 3 bases from J; junction bases left unmatched: 11. The sample comes from a study of post-analysis software for immune sequencing data. General study results and limits: There were several TRBV segments more frequent in patients than controls, and TRBV5-6, TRBV5-1 and TRBV20-1 were among them.

The chain employs TRBV5-1 and TRBJ2-1, with 15 bases matching TRBD2. The receptor was isolated from a girl under 18 with multiple sclerosis. Input material: blood. The CDR3 loop reads CASSPAGTSGGILYNEQFF. The CDR3 nucleotides are TGCGCCAGCAGCCCAGCCGGGACTAGCGGGGGGATCCTCTACAATGAGCAGTTCTTC.